This TCR beta chain is drawn from a study of memory CD4+ T cells and cytomegalovirus serostatus. The study's findings and limits: 67 of 164 known CMV-associated TCRbeta sequences appeared in CD4+ memory. The CMV-associated TCR signature appears largely within the CD4+ memory repertoire.

Regarding this clone: Its antigen is still unknown.

The sort gate was single viable CD3+CD4+CD8-CD45RO+ cells for memory CD4+ T cells. In the source study's methods: Out-of-frame sequences were removed, leaving roughly 2,200,000 distinct TCRbeta sequences. Measured with immunoSEQ multiplex PCR; TCRdb has only the in-frame clones, and not every one. The V and J calls and clone size are taken from that table; D and trimming were inferred from the DNA. This table holds around 50,000 clones, approximately 78% found once. The TCR originated in an adult in good health and CMV-seronegative. Sequencing was done on a sample of memory CD4+ T cells from blood.

In DNA, the CDR3 is TGTGCCAGCAGCTTACTTCCTCGGGACAGGGCCTTCAATGAGCAGTTCTTC. It yields the protein CASSLLPRDRAFNEQFF. V usage is TRBV7-8 and J usage is TRBJ2-1; 9 nucleotides line up with TRBD1. Per the germline V gene, CDR1 is SGHVS and CDR2 is FQNEAQ. With 2 bases clipped from V and 6 bases from J, the junction kept 11 bases outside the gene matches. This CDR3 has 17 amino acids.